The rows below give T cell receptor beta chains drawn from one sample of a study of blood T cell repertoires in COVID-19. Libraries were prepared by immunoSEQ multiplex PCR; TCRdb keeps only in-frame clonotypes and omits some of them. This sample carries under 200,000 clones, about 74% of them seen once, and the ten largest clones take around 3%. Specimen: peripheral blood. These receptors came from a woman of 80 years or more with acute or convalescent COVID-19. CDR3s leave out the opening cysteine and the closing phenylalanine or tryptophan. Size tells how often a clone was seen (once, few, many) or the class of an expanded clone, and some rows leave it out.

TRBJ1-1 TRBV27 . ASTGQGNTEAF
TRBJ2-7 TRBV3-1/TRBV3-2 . ASSRASGVQAYEQY
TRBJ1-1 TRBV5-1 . ASSLTSWGRAEAF
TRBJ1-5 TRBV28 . ASHRDSNQPQH
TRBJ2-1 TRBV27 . ASNPGLVSYNEQF
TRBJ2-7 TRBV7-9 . ASSLVPGKYEQY
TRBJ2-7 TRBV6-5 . ASRTVSYEQY
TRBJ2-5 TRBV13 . ASSLAEGGETQY
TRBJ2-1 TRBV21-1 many ASSKERSYNEQF
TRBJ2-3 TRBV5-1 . ASSIGQAFDTQY
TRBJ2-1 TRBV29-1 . SASGTSGITYNEQF
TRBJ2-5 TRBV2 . ASTRETQY
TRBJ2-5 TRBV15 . ATSNLGARETQY
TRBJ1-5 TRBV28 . ASLRLGANQPQH
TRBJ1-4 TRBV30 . AWRPQGATNEKLF
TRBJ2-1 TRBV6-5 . ASSYSRTGWNEQF
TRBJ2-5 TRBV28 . ASSLTGTEERETQY
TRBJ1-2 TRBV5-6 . ASSLDTADGYT
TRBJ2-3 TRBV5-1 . ASSLGEGHTDTQY
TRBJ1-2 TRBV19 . ASSIDKAENYGYT
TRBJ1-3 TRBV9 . ASSVDSVKSSGNTIY
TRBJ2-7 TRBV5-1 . ASSLALAGYEQY
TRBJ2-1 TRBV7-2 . ASSSTGDGYNEQF
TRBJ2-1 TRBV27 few ASSFGLAGEGEQF
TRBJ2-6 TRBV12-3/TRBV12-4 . ASSSSGANVLT
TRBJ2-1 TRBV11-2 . ASSPGTSGGTYNEQF
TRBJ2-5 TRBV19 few ASAGQTEETQY
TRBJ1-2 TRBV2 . ASSQTPVNGYT
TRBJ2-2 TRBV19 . ASSPPGLAGVPGELF